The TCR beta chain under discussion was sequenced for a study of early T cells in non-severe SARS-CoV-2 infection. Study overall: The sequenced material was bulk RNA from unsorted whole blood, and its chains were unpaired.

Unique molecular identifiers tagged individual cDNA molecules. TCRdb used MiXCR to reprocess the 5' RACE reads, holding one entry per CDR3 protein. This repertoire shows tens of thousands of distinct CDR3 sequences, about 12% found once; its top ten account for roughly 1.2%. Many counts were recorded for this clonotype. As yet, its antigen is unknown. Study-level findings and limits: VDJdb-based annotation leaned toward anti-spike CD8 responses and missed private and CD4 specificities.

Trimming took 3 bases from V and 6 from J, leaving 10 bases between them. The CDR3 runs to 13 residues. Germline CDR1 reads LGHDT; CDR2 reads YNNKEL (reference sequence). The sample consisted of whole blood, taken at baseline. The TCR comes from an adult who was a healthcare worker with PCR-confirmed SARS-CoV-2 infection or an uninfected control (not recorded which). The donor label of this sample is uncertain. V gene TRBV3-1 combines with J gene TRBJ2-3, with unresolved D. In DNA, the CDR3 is TGTGCCAGCAGCCAGCAGCGCCGGGATACGCAGTATTTT. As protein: CASSQQRRDTQYF.